This T cell receptor (beta chain) was retrieved from a study of T cells after yellow fever vaccination. Study observations and caveats: Overlap between CD4 and CD8 compartments was detected for a small share of clonotypes.

The CDR3 covers 13 residues. Trimming removed 4 bases at V and 4 bases at J, with 11 bases between. From germline, CDR1 is SGHRS and CDR2 YFSETQ. For TCR, cDNA came from 5'RACE template switching, which added a universal primer site and UMIs. TCRdb reprocessed the 5' RACE reads via MiXCR and lists one record per CDR3 protein. The sample has 400,000 to 650,000 distinct CDR3 sequences, 21% seen once. This clonotype was counted between two and nine times. Its cognate antigen is unknown. The sample consisted of PBMCs, taken about 21 days after the first yellow fever vaccination. The TCR comes from a man younger than 35 who received the YFV17D yellow fever vaccine. The V gene is TRBV5-1, the J gene TRBJ2-5, with D tentatively TRBD2 (5 bases). The chain's CDR3 is CASSVLGGETQYF. In DNA form, the CDR3 reads TGCGCCAGCAGCGTATTAGGAGGAGAGACCCAGTACTTC.